The 5 T cell receptor beta chains below all came from one sample that was sequenced in a study of cytomegalovirus exposure and HLA in healthy donors. 13 Jbeta primers and 60 Vbeta primers were used for the PCR. Clones were sequenced by immunoSEQ multiplex PCR, and TCRdb holds only the in-frame ones, with some missing. The sample lists some 220,000 clones, around 88% seen once, with 0.9% to 1.1% in the top ten. The sequencing input was PBMCs. The receptors shown here come from a woman aged 18-29 years in good health and CMV-seronegative.

The gene calls are TRBV5-1 and TRBJ1-2; TRBD1 agrees at 9 bases. Trimming cost V 4 bases and J 0 bases; bases outside gene matches: 7. The V gene's germline CDR1 is SGHRS and CDR2 YFSETQ. The CDR3 is 16 residues long. The CDR3 spells CASSGDRGLANYGYTF. The CDR3 DNA is TGCGCCAGCAGCGGCGACAGGGGGTTAGCTAACTATGGCTACACCTTC.

The J gene is TRBJ1-2, the V gene TRBV2, with 7 bases aligning to TRBD1. V shed 7 bases and J 0 bases; nucleotides not matched to a gene: 8. The germline V gene has CDR1 SNHLY and CDR2 FYNNEI. The CDR3 contains 15 residues. CDR3 sequence: CASTRGGTANYGYTF. DNA of the CDR3: TGTGCCAGCACTCGAGGCGGGACAGCTAACTATGGCTACACCTTC.

In the case of this clone: The sample holds other DNA sequences that translate to the same CDR3. The chain combines TRBV6-5 with TRBJ1-1; 9 nucleotides line up with TRBD1. CDR1 is MNHEY and CDR2 is SVGAGI in the germline V gene. V shed 0 bases and J 1 base; nucleotides not matched to a gene: 0. CDR3 length: 15 amino acids. CDR3 DNA: TGTGCCAGCAGTTACTCGGACAGGGGGAACACTGAAGCTTTCTTT. Translating gives CASSYSDRGNTEAFF.

This rearrangement joins TRBV6-1 to TRBJ2-7, with D perhaps TRBD1 (6 bases). Looked up from germline, CDR1 is MNHNS and CDR2 is SASEGT. This CDR3 is 18 amino acids long. The germline V and J ends were trimmed by 0 bases and 0 bases, with 18 bases remaining between them. The CDR3 nucleotides are TGTGCCAGCAGTGAAGCGCAGGGGTTTCTAGTCCTCTCCTACGAGCAGTACTTC. Its translation: CASSEAQGFLVLSYEQYF.

A few counts support this clone. The chain links TRBV6-4 to TRBJ2-1, with 7 bases aligning to TRBD2. The CDR3 totals 16 residues. V dropped 5 bases and J dropped 4; count of bases not matched to a gene: 11. CDR1 is MRHNA, CDR2 SNTAGT, per germline. As DNA, the CDR3 is TGTGCCAGCAGTAGAGCGTGGGAGGGAGATTACAATGAGCAGTTCTTC. As protein: CASSRAWEGDYNEQFF.